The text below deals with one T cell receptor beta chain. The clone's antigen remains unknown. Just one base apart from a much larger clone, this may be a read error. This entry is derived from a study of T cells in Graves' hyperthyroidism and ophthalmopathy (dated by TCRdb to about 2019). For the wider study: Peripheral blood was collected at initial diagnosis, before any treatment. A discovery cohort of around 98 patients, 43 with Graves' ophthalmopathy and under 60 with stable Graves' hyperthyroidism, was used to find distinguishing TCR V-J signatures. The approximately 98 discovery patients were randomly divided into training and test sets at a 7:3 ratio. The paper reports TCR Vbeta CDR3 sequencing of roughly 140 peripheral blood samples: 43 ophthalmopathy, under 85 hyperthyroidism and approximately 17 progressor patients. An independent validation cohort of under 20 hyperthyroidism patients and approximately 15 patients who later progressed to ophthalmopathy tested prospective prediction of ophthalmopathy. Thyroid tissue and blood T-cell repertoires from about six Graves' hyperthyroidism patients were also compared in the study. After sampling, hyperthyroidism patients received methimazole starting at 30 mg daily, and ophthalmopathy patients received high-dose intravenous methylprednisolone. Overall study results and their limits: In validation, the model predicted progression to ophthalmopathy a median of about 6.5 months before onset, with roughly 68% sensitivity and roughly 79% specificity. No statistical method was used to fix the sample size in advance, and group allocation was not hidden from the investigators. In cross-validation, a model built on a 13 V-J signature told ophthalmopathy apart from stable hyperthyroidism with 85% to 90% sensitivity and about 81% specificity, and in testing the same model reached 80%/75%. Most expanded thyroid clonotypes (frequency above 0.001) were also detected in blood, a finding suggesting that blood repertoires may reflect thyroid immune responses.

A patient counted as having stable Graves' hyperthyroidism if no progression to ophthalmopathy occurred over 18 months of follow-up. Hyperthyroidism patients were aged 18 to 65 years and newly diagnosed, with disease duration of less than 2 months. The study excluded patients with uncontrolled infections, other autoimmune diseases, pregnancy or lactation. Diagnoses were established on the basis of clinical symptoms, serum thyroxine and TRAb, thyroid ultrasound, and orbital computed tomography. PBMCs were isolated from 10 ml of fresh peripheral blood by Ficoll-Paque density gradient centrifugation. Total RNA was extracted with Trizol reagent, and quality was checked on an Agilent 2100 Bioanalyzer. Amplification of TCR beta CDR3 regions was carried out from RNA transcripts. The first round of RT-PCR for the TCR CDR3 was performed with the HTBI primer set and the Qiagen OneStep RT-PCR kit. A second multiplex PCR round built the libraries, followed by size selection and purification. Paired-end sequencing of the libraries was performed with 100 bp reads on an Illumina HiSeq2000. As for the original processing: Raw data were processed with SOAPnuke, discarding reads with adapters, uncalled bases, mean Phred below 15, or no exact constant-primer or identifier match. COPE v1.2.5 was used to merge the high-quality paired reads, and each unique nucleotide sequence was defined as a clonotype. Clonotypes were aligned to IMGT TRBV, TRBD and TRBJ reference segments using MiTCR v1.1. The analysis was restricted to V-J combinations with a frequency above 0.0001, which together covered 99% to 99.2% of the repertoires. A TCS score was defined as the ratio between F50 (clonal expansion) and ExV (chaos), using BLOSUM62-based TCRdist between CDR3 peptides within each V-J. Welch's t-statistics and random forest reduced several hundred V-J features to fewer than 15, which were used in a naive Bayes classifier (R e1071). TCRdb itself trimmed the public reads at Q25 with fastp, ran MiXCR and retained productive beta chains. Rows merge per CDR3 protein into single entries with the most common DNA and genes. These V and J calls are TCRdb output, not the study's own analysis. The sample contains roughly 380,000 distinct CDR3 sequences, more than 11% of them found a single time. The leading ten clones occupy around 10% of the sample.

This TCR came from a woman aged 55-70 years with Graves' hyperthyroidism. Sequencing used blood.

The CDR3 corresponds to CASGRANTEAFF. The DNA sequence is given as TGTGCCAGCGGCAGGGCGAACACTGAAGCTTTCTTT. The V and J segments used are TRBV7-9 and TRBJ1-1, and TRBD1 may be the D gene, going by 5 matching bases. The CDR3 goes from the cysteine to the phenylalanine over 12 residues. Only the CDR3 part of the read is kept: 36 bases, read in frame from the first base. V sheds 8 bases and J sheds 1 base, leaving 8 bases between their ends. CDR1 and CDR2, per the germline V gene (reference sequence), are SEHNR and FQNEAQ.